The clone carrying this T cell receptor beta chain was seen ten or more times. The sample comes from a study of spatial heterogeneity in lung cancer. MiXCR, run by TCRdb on the 5' RACE reads, gives a single entry per CDR3 protein. The sample lists roughly 80,000 distinct CDR3 sequences, 7.5% to 9.5% seen once, with 6.8% in the top ten. The time point here: sample taken at primary tumor resection. Donors were roughly 70 untreated early-stage non-small cell lung cancer patients. From tumor, nontumor lung or frozen PBMC, whole RNA was taken unsorted for sequencing. Trimming left V 2 bases short and J 8 bases short, with 7 bases between. Germline V gene sequence: CDR1 SGHTA, CDR2 FQGNSA. This CDR3 is built from 12 residues.

This chain uses TRBV7-2 with TRBJ1-5; perhaps TRBD1 as D (5 bases). The sample consisted of PBMCs, taken at surgery. This clonotype was sampled from a male donor with early-stage non-small cell lung cancer. CDR3 DNA: TGTGCCAGCAGCTTATGGGGGGAGCCCCAGCATTTT. It yields the protein CASSLWGEPQHF.